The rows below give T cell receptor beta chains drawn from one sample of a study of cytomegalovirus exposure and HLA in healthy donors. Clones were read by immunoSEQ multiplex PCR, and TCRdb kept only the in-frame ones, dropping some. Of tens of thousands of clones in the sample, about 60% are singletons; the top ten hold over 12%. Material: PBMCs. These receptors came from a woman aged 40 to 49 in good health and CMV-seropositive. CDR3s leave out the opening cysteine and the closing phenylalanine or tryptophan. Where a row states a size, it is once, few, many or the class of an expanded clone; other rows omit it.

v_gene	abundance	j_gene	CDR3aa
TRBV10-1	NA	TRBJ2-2	ASSEGPGGRTGELF
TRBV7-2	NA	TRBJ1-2	ASSLRGQGVYGYT
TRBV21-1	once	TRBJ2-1	ASSREYQGLDNEQF
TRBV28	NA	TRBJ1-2	ASSRGGFGYT
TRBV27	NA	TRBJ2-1	ASTTRGQGTNNEQF
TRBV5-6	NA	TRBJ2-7	ASSKRGYEQY
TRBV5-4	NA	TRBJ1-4	ASSSWGDAGEKLF
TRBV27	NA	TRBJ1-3	ASRGGPGNTIY
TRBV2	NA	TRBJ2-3	ASKPGTSPSYTQY
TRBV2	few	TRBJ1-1	ASRNRQEAF
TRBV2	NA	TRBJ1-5	ASAGGNQPQH
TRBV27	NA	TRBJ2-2	ASSLSRGFGELF
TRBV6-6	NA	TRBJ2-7	ASSGTGEQY
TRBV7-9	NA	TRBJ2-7	ASSLVVGVHTYEQY
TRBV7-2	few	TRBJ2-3	ASNERRGTLSTSTDTQY
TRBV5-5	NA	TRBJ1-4	ASSLGSPGGEKLF
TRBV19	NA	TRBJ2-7	ASSNPGTYEQY
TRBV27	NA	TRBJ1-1	ASTQPAGGRKNTEAF
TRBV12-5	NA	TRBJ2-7	ASGPDRGEQY
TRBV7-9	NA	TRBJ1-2	ASSLASGYT
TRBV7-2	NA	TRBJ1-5	ASSLSGSVTNQPQH
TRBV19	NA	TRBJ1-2	ASSMGRQGVNYGYT
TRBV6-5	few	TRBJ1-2	ASRPTDSPRGYT
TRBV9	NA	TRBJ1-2	ASSVDTSNYGYT
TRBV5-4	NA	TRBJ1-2	ASSLRLSDGYT
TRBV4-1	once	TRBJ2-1	ASSLLGLAVYNEQF
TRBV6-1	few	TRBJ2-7	ASSERWGTSGTYEQY
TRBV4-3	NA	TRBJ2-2	ASSQDPLAGREGGELF
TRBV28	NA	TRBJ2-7	ASSLESGTGTELY
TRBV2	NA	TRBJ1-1	ASITASMNTEAF
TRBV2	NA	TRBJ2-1	ASSRQINEQF
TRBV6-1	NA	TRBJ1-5	ASSEQQPQH
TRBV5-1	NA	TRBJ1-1	ASSLAGRGGMNTEAF
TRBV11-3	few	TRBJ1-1	ASSARARTEAF
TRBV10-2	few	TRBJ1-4	ASRKSQATNEKLF
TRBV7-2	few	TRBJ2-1	ASSYSLAGVLGYNEQF
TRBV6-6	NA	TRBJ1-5	ASSGVSSNQPQH
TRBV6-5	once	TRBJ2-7	ASSSRGPLYEQY
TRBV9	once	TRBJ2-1	ASSVASSHLHEQF
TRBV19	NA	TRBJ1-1	ASRRGQGAGKSTEAF
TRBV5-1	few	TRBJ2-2	ASSPGRGYGTGELF
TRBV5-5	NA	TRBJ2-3	ASSNLAGGQAGDTQY
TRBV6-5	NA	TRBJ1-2	ASSYSDRQPHYGYT
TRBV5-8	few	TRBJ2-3	ASRPGGSGGTGTDTQY
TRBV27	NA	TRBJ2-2	ASVPLQGSGELF
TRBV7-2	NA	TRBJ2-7	ASSLTGTSEYEQY
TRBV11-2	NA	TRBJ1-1	ASSLVSTVMNTEAF
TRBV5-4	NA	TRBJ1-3	ASSLGQGKPGNTIY
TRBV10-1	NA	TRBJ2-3	ASQRGTGKDPQY
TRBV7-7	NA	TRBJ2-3	ASSLGAGGPSADTQY
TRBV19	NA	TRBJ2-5	ASSPDRVEETQY
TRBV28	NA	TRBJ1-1	ASSLFGVAHDTEAF
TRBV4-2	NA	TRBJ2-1	ASSQDRHSGGDYNEQF
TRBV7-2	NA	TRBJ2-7	ASSLTSGGDYEQY